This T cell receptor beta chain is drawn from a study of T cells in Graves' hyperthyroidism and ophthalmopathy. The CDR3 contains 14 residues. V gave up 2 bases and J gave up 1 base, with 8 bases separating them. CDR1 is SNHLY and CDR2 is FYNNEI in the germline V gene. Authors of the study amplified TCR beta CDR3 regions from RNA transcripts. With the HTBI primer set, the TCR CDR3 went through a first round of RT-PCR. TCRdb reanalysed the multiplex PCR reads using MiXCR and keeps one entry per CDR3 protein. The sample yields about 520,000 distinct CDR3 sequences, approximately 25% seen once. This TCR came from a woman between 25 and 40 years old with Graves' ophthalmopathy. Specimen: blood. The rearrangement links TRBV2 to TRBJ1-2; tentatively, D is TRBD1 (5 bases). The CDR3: CASSESGLNYGYTF. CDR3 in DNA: TGTGCCAGCAGTGAATCGGGACTTAACTATGGCTACACCTTC.